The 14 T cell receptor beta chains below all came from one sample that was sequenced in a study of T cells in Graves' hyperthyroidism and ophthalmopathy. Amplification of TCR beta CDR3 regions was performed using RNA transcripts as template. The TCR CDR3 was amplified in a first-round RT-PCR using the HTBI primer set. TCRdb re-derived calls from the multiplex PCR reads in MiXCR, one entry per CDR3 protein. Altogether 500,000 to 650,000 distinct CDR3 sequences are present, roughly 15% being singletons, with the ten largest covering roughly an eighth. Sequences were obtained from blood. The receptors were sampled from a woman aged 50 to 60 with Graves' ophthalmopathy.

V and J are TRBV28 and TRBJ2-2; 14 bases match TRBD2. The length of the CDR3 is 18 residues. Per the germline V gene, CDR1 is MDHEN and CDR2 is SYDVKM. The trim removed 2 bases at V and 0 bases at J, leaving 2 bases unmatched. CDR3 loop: CASSLRTSGRTNTGELFF. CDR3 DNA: TGTGCCAGCAGTTTAAGGACTAGCGGGAGGACGAACACCGGGGAGCTGTTTTTT.

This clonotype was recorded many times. CDR3 loop: CSATRTAGTEAFF. CDR3 coding DNA: TGCAGTGCAACAAGGACAGCCGGCACTGAAGCTTTCTTT. The V and J genes are TRBV20-1 and TRBJ1-1; a weak D match, TRBD1 (6 bases). Per the germline V gene, CDR1 is DFQATT and CDR2 is SNEGSKA (reference sequence). This CDR3 has 13 amino acids. The V end was cut by 6 bases, the J end by 4 bases, with 15 bases between.

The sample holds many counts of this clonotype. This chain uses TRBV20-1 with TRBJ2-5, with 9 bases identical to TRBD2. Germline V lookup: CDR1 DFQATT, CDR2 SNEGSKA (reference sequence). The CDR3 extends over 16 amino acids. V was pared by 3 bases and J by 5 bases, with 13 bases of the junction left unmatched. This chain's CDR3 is CSASSSGIRAGETQYF. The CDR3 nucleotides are TGCAGTGCTAGTTCTAGCGGGATTAGGGCCGGGGAGACCCAGTACTTC.

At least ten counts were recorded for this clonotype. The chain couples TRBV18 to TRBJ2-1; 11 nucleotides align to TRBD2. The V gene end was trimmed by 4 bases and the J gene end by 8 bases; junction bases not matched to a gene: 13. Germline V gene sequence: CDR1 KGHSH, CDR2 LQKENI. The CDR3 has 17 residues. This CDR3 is CASSRRDSGRADDEQFF. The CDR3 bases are TGTGCCAGCTCACGACGAGATAGCGGGAGGGCGGACGATGAGCAGTTCTTC.

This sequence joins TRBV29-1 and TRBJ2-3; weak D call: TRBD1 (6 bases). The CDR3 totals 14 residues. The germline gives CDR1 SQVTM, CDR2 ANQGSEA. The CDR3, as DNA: TGCACCATTCGGGACACCCAAGCCACAGATACGCAGTATTTT. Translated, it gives CTIRDTQATDTQYF.

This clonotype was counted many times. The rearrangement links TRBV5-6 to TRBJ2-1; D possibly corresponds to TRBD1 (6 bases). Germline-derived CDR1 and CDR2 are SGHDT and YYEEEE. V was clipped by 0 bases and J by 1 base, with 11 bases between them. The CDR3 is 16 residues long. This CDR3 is CASSLEGGGSYNEQFF. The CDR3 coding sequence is TGTGCCAGCAGCTTGGAAGGGGGTGGTTCCTACAATGAGCAGTTCTTC.

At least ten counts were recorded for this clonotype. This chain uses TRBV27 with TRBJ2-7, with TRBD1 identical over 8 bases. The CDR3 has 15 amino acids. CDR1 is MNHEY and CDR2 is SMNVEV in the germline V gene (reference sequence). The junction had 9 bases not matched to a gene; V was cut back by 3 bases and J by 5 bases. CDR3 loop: CASSFQPRGHNEQYF. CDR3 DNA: TGTGCCAGCAGTTTTCAGCCCAGGGGGCATAACGAGCAGTACTTC.

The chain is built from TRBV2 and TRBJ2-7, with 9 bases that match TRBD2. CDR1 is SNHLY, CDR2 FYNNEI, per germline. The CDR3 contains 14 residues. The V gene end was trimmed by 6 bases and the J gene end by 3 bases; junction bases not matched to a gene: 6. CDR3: CASSGGREIYEQYF. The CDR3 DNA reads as TGTGCCAGCAGCGGCGGGAGGGAAATCTACGAGCAGTACTTC. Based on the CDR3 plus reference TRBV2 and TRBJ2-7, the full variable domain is EPEVTQTPSHQVTQMGQEVILRCVPISNHLYFYWYRQILGQKVEFLVSFYNNEISEKSEIFDDQFSVERPDGSNFTLKIRSTKLEDSAMYFCASSGGREIYEQYFGPGTRLTVT.

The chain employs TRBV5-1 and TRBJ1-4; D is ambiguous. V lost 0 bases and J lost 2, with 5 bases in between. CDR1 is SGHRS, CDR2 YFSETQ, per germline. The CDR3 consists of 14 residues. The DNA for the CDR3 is TGCGCCAGCAGCTTGGTCTCTACTAATGAAAAACTGTTTTTT. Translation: CASSLVSTNEKLFF.

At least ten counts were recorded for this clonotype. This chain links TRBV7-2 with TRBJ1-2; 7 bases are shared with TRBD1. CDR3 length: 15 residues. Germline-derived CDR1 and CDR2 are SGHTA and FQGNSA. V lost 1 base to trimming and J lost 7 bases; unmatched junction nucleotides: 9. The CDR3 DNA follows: TGTGCCAGCAGCTTAGTGTGGAGGGGGCAGGGTGGCTACACCTTC. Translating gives CASSLVWRGQGGYTF.

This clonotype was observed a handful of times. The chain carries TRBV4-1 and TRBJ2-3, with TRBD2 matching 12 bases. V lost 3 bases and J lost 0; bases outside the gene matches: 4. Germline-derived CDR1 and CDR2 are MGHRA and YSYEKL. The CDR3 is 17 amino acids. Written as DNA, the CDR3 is TGCGCCAGCAGCCACCAAACTAGCGGGAGGAGCACAGATACGCAGTATTTT. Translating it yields CASSHQTSGRSTDTQYF.

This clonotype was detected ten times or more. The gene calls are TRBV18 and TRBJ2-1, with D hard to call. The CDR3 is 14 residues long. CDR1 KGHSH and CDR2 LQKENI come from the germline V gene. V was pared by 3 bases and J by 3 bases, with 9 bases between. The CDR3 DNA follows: TGTGCCAGCTCACCGGACCGAAACTACAATGAGCAGTTCTTC. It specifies CASSPDRNYNEQFF.

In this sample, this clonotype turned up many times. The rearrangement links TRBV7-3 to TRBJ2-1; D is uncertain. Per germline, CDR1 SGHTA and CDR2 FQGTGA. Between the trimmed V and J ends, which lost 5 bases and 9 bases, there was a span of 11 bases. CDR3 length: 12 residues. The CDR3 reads CASSIPGREQFF. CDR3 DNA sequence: TGTGCCAGCAGCATTCCAGGCCGTGAGCAGTTCTTC.

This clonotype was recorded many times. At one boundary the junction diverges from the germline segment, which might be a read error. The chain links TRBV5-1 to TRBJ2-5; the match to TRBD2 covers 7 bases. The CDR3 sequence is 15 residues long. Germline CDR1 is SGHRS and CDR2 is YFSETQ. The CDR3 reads CASSLGLAEQETQYF. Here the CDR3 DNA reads TGTGCCAGCAGCTTAGGGCTAGCGGAACAAGAGACCCAGTACTTC.